The clone carrying this TCR beta chain was recorded a few times. The study ran its PCR with 60 Vbeta and 13 Jbeta primers. TCRdb keeps only in-frame clones here, not all; method: immunoSEQ multiplex PCR. In the table there are some 54,000 clones, 70% to 90% of which are singletons. The sample originates from a study of cytomegalovirus exposure and HLA in healthy donors. The V end lost 3 bases, the J end lost 1 base, and 6 bases lay between the germline ends. This CDR3 has 13 residues. Germline CDR1 and CDR2: MNHEY and SVGAGI. This TCR came from a male donor in good health and CMV-seronegative. Sequenced: PBMCs. V is TRBV6-5 and J is TRBJ1-1, with a possible D match to TRBD1 (5 bases). The CDR3 is CASSYDRNTEAFF. As DNA, the CDR3 is TGTGCCAGCAGTTATGACAGGAACACTGAAGCTTTCTTT.